Presented here are 29 T cell receptor beta chains from one specimen sequenced in a study of CD8+CD57+ T cells in acquired aplastic anemia (dated 2018 in TCRdb). Sequencing was performed on an Illumina HiSeq 2000. Genomic DNA served as template for TCR beta VDJ combination and CDR3 sequence profiling. Clones were called with MiXCR by TCRdb after fastp trimmed the public reads at Q25, and only in-frame beta chains were retained. Every CDR3 protein is listed once, alongside the most common genes and DNA of its rows. This sample lists 300,000 or so distinct CDR3 sequences; around 60% were detected once. 6.5% to 10% of the sample belongs to the ten largest clones. The sample taken for sequencing was sorted CD4+, CD8+, or CD8+CD57+ T cells (not recorded which) from PBMCs. These receptors came from a human donor with severe aplastic anemia or a healthy control (not recorded which).

This clonotype was detected many times. The chain uses TRBV5-5 and TRBJ1-3; D perhaps matches TRBD1 (5 bases). The CDR3 totals 14 residues. Germline V lookup: CDR1 SGHKS, CDR2 YYEKEE (reference sequence). Trimming took off 4 bases at V and 2 bases at J, with 10 bases between the two ends. CDR3 in amino acids: CASSLEGTGNTIYF. The CDR3 DNA is TGTGCCAGCAGCCTCGAGGGGACTGGAAACACCATATATTTT.

This clonotype was seen just once. The chain is built from TRBV5-5 and TRBJ2-7; a possible D gene is TRBD1 (6 bases). Germline V gives CDR1 SGHKS, CDR2 YYEKEE (reference sequence). There are 12 residues in the CDR3. V lost 4 bases and J lost 6, with 11 bases in between. As DNA, the CDR3 is TGTGCCAGCAGCCGGACAGCGGTCGAGCAGTACTTC. Its translation: CASSRTAVEQYF.

This clonotype was recorded a few times. The chain recombines TRBV19 with TRBJ1-2; D remains unclear. Trimming pared 11 bases from V and 4 bases from J, leaving 11 bases between. This CDR3 is built from 11 residues. The germline V gene encodes CDR1 LNHDA and CDR2 SQIVND (reference sequence). Written as DNA, the CDR3 is TGTGCCTCCCTGGACGGCTATGGCTACACCTTC. Its translation: CASLDGYGYTF.

CDR3 protein: CATSEAATDEQFF. The DNA of the CDR3 is TGTGCCACCAGTGAAGCAGCGACCGATGAGCAGTTCTTC. This chain links TRBV24-1 with TRBJ2-1; D is undetermined. The CDR3 covers 13 residues. Germline lookup yields CDR1 KGHDR and CDR2 SFDVKD. Trimming pared 4 bases from V and 8 bases from J, leaving 11 bases between.

The gene calls are TRBV7-2 and TRBJ2-5; TRBD2 matches at 13 bases. The CDR3 consists of 18 residues. The germline CDR1 and CDR2 sequences are SGHTA and FQGNSA. The junction had 16 bases not matched to a gene; V was cut back by 1 base and J by 11 bases. DNA for the CDR3: TGTGCCAGCAGCTTAGGTCGTCGACTAGCGGGGGGATCGGATACGCAGTACTTC. Its translation: CASSLGRRLAGGSDTQYF.

The J gene is TRBJ1-5, the V gene TRBV19; TRBD1 aligns across 7 bases. The germline CDR1 and CDR2 sequences are LNHDA and SQIVND (reference sequence). This CDR3 contains 13 residues. V shed 8 bases, J shed 11 bases, and the junction held 12 bases outside the gene matches. The CDR3 bases are TGTGCCAGTTCCAAACCGGAACAGGGGTCCCAGCATTTT. Translation gives CASSKPEQGSQHF.

As for this clonotype: Mismatch with germline at one junction end may stem from a read error. This chain connects TRBV6-2 or TRBV6-3 to TRBJ2-4; 8 bases align to TRBD1. Germline lookup yields CDR1 MNHEY and CDR2 SVGEGT. The CDR3 is 16 amino acids. The CDR3 coding sequence is TGTGCCAGCAGTTCGGACAGGGTACTAGCCAAAAGCATTCAGTACTTC. This gives the protein CASSSDRVLAKSIQYF.

The chain combines TRBV6-5 with TRBJ2-7; D not certain. Trimming pared 8 bases from V and 12 bases from J, leaving 17 bases between. CDR1 MNHEY and CDR2 SVGAGI come from the germline V gene. The CDR3 has 11 residues. Here the CDR3 reads CASGPQGPWYF. The CDR3 DNA reads as TGTGCCAGCGGCCCCCAAGGTCCGTGGTACTTC.

This clonotype has just one count. The rearrangement links TRBV7-8 to TRBJ2-7; D may correspond to TRBD1 or TRBD2 (6 bases each). Near its end, the DNA agrees better with TRBJ2-5, so the J call may be wrong. The CDR3 runs 19 residues. Germline assignment: CDR1 SGHVS and CDR2 FQNEAQ. DNA of the CDR3: TGTGCCAGCAGCCAAACCGCGTTAACCCGGGACATGGGGGGAGAGACCCAGTACTTC. It translates to CASSQTALTRDMGGETQYF.

As regards this clonotype: At one boundary the junction diverges from the germline segment, which might be a read error. The V gene is TRBV4-3, the J gene TRBJ1-6; D is possibly TRBD1 (5 bases). The V gene's germline CDR1 is LGHNA and CDR2 YSLEER. The CDR3 totals 14 residues. CDR3 nucleotide sequence: TGCGCCAGCAGCCCTCAGGGTGGAAATTCACTCCTCCACTTT. Encoded protein: CASSPQGGNSLLHF.

The chain employs TRBV7-2 and TRBJ1-2; possible D gene TRBD1, 5 bases. CDR3 length: 13 residues. Trimming removed 1 base at V and 10 bases at J, with 13 bases between. Germline V lookup: CDR1 SGHTA, CDR2 FQGNSA. CDR3 sequence reads: CASSLVRDSIYTF. The CDR3 DNA follows: TGTGCCAGCAGCTTAGTGAGGGACTCGATCTACACCTTC.

This clonotype has just one count. No conserved phenylalanine or tryptophan ends this CDR3, so it is likely a read error. This chain links TRBV24-1 with TRBJ1-5; D remains ambiguous. This CDR3 has 14 residues. V dropped 4 bases and J dropped 3 bases, with 9 bases sitting between them. Per germline, CDR1 KGHDR and CDR2 SFDVKD. The CDR3 spells CATSDHQNNQPQHL. For the CDR3, the DNA is TGTGCCACCAGTGACCACCAGAACAATCAGCCCCAGCATCTT.

J is TRBJ1-1 and V is TRBV20-1; TRBD1 matches at 7 bases. The junction had 7 bases not matched to a gene; V was cut back by 2 bases and J by 1 base. Germline V gives CDR1 DFQATT, CDR2 SNEGSKA (reference sequence). The CDR3 runs 15 residues. CDR3 loop: CSARRATGANTEAFF. The CDR3 DNA reads TGCAGTGCTAGACGGGCCACAGGGGCGAACACTGAAGCTTTCTTT.

This chain connects TRBV19 to TRBJ1-1; D gene ambiguous. The ends were cut back, 3 bases at V and 8 bases at J, with 7 bases in the middle. The CDR3 is 11 residues long. CDR1 LNHDA and CDR2 SQIVND come from the germline V gene (reference sequence). The CDR3 spells CASSMIREAFF. The CDR3 region has the DNA TGTGCCAGTAGTATGATTCGGGAAGCTTTCTTT.

This clonotype appeared many times. The V call is TRBV19, the J call TRBJ1-1; D possibly corresponds to TRBD1 (5 bases). The CDR3 is 16 residues long. Trimming left V 4 bases short and J 2 bases short, with 17 bases between. Germline assignment: CDR1 LNHDA and CDR2 SQIVND (reference sequence). CDR3 loop: CASSTNHGTANTEAFF. DNA for the CDR3: TGTGCCAGTAGTACCAATCACGGGACGGCTAACACTGAAGCTTTCTTT.

About this clonotype: This may be a read error: a much more frequent sequence differs by one nucleotide. This chain connects TRBV13 to TRBJ1-1; no reliable D call. The length of the CDR3 is 12 residues. The germline CDR1 and CDR2 sequences are PRHDT and FYEKMQ (reference sequence). The ends were cut back, 0 bases at V and 6 bases at J, with 5 bases in the middle. The DNA for the CDR3 is TGTGCCAGCAGCTTAGGTCCGGCTGAAGCTTTCTTT. This sequence encodes CASSLGPAEAFF.

This clonotype has at least ten counts. V gene TRBV20-1 combines with J gene TRBJ2-1; D is possibly TRBD1 or TRBD2 (5 bases each). Germline V gives CDR1 DFQATT, CDR2 SNEGSKA (reference sequence). Trimming removed 3 bases from V and 8 bases from J, with 20 bases in between. This CDR3 contains 15 residues. The CDR3: CSARAWGWGSDEQFF. DNA for the CDR3: TGCAGTGCTAGGGCCTGGGGGTGGGGATCCGATGAGCAGTTCTTC.

This clonotype was counted a few times. The rearrangement links TRBV19 to TRBJ2-7; 8 bases fit TRBD2. CDR3 size: 14 residues. The V gene end was trimmed by 5 bases and the J gene end by 3 bases; junction bases not matched to a gene: 6. From germline, CDR1 is LNHDA and CDR2 SQIVND (reference sequence). This CDR3 is CASSPRLASYEQYF. For the CDR3, the DNA is TGTGCCAGTAGTCCGCGACTAGCGAGCTACGAGCAGTACTTC. Full variable domain (missing parts from reference TRBV19 and TRBJ2-7): DGGITQSPKYLFRKEGQNVTLSCEQNLNHDAMYWYRQDPGQGLRLIYYSQIVNDFQKGDIAEGYSVSREKKESFPLTVTSAQKNPTAFYLCASSPRLASYEQYFGPGTRLTVT.

The chain recombines TRBV6-5 with TRBJ2-7; possible D gene TRBD1, 5 bases. The germline gives CDR1 MNHEY, CDR2 SVGAGI. The CDR3 covers 17 residues. V gave up 5 bases and J gave up 5 bases, with 25 bases separating them. The CDR3 is CASSDNWATVSFDEQYF. The CDR3 DNA reads as TGTGCCAGCAGTGATAATTGGGCGACAGTCTCGTTCGACGAGCAGTACTTC.

This clonotype turned up a few times. This sequence joins TRBV14 and TRBJ2-3, with D tentatively TRBD2 (5 bases). The CDR3 is 15 residues long. Germline CDR1 and CDR2: SGHDN and FVKESK. V dropped 0 bases and J dropped 2 bases, with 9 bases sitting between them. The CDR3 loop is CASSQDDYFTDTQYF. The CDR3 DNA sequence: TGTGCCAGCAGCCAAGATGACTACTTCACAGATACGCAGTATTTT.

A single count supports this clonotype. The chain is built from TRBV20-1 and TRBJ2-7; no clear D. The CDR3 is 13 amino acids. Looked up from germline, CDR1 is DFQATT and CDR2 is SNEGSKA (reference sequence). Trimming shortened V by 0 bases and J by 1 base, and 7 bases separated the two germline ends. For the CDR3, the DNA is TGCAGTGCTAGAGAACTGAGGTCCTACGAGCAGTACTTC. Translating it yields CSARELRSYEQYF.

This clonotype was picked up many times. The rearrangement joins TRBV3-1 to TRBJ2-7; D not resolved. The germline V and J ends were trimmed by 1 base and 3 bases, with 4 bases remaining between them. CDR1 is LGHDT and CDR2 is YNNKEL in the germline V gene (reference sequence). There are 12 residues in the CDR3. The CDR3 bases are TGTGCCAGCAGCCAAGTAGGCTACGAGCAGTACTTC. Encoded protein: CASSQVGYEQYF.

This clonotype was seen only a few times. The chain couples TRBV7-9 to TRBJ1-6; 7 bases align to TRBD1. J lost 6 bases, V lost 6 bases, and 8 bases had no gene match. The length of the CDR3 is 15 residues. Germline CDR1 is SEHNR and CDR2 is FQNEAQ (reference sequence). The CDR3 DNA follows: TGTGCCAGCAGTCCAAGTGGGACAGTTAATTCACCCCTCCACTTT. Protein product: CASSPSGTVNSPLHF.

This clonotype was observed many times. This chain uses TRBV6-5 with TRBJ1-2, with D maybe TRBD1 (5 bases). Germline CDR1 and CDR2: MNHEY and SVGAGI. V dropped 6 bases and J dropped 4 bases, with 24 bases sitting between them. The CDR3 totals 17 residues. This CDR3 reads CASRPLRGAPRSYGYTF. The DNA of the CDR3 is TGTGCCAGCAGACCGCTTCGTGGGGCCCCCAGGTCCTATGGCTACACCTTC.

As for this clonotype: The germline gene is not matched at one end of the junction; a read error may be the cause. This CDR3 is CASNLRGPEAFF. The CDR3 DNA reads as TGTGCCAGCAACTTACGCGGACCTGAAGCTTTCTTT. This chain connects TRBV7-9 to TRBJ1-1; the D is unclear. Germline V lookup: CDR1 SEHNR, CDR2 FQNEAQ (reference sequence). The length of the CDR3 is 12 residues.

J is TRBJ2-5 and V is TRBV5-4, with D perhaps matching TRBD1 or TRBD2 (6 bases each). CDR3 length equals 15 residues. Germline lookup yields CDR1 SGHNT and CDR2 YYREEE (reference sequence). Trimming stripped 0 bases from V and 2 bases from J, with 11 bases between. In DNA form, the CDR3 reads TGTGCCAGCAGCTTGGGAAGGGGGACTCAAGAGACCCAGTACTTC. Its translation is CASSLGRGTQETQYF. The variable domain in full, completed from reference TRBV5-4 and TRBJ2-5, reads ETGVTQSPTHLIKTRGQQVTLRCSSQSGHNTVSWYQQALGQGPQFIFQYYREEENGRGNFPPRFSGLQFPNYSSELNVNALELDDSALYLCASSLGRGTQETQYFGPGTRLLVL.

This clonotype was observed many times. This chain links TRBV5-5 with TRBJ2-5; TRBD1 matches at 9 bases. The germline V gene encodes CDR1 SGHKS and CDR2 YYEKEE (reference sequence). The CDR3 length is 14 residues. V shed 4 bases, J shed 5 bases, and the junction held 6 bases outside the gene matches. The CDR3 region is CASSLQGAGETQYF. The CDR3 bases are TGTGCCAGCAGCCTACAGGGGGCGGGGGAGACCCAGTACTTC. Full variable domain (rest looked up from reference TRBV5-5 and TRBJ2-5): DAGVTQSPTHLIKTRGQQVTLRCSPISGHKSVSWYQQVLGQGPQFIFQYYEKEERGRGNFPDRFSARQFPNYSSELNVNALLLGDSALYLCASSLQGAGETQYFGPGTRLLVL.

With regard to this clonotype: The junction and the germline gene differ at one end; a read error may be behind it. The rearrangement uses TRBV20-1 and TRBJ2-6; weak D call: TRBD2 (6 bases). The CDR3 loop spans 14 amino acids. Germline V CDR1 and CDR2: DFQATT, SNEGSKA (reference sequence). DNA of the CDR3: TGCAGTGCTGAACGGGGGTCTGGGGCCAACGTCCTGACGTTC. Its protein product is CSAERGSGANVLTF.

This clonotype was detected a few times. The chain carries TRBV2 and TRBJ2-7; tentatively, D is TRBD1 or TRBD2 (5 bases each). The V end was cut by 3 bases, the J end by 2 bases, with 5 bases between. Germline CDR1 is SNHLY and CDR2 is FYNNEI. This CDR3 is 12 amino acids long. The CDR3 protein is CASSEGPYEQYF. CDR3 coding DNA: TGTGCCAGCAGTGAGGGACCCTACGAGCAGTACTTC.